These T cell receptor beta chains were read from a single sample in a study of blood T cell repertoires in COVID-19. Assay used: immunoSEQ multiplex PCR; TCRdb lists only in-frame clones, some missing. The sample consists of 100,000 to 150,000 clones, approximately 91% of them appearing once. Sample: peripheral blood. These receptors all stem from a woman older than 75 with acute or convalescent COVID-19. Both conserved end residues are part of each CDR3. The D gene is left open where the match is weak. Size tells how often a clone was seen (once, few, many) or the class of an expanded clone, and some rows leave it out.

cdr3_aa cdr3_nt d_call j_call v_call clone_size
CASSLGGGLGEKLFF TGTGCCAGCAGTTTAGGTGGGGGGTTGGGCGAAAAACTGTTTTTT . TRBJ1-4 TRBV28 .
CASSFLAGTTDTQYF TGTGCCAGCAGCTTCCTAGCGGGGACCACAGATACGCAGTATTTT TRBD2 TRBJ2-3 TRBV7-8 .
CASSSGSGRTEAFF TGTGCCAGCAGCTCCGGATCGGGGAGGACTGAAGCTTTCTTT . TRBJ1-1 TRBV7-3 .
CASQDRLNEKLFF TGTGCCAGCCAGGACAGATTGAATGAAAAACTGTTTTTT . TRBJ1-4 TRBV5-4 .
CASSQDPGQDTQYF TGCGCCAGCAGCCAGGATCCCGGACAGGATACGCAGTATTTT . TRBJ2-3 TRBV4-1 .
CASTGTGNYEQYF TGCGCCAGCACCGGGACAGGGAACTACGAGCAGTACTTC TRBD1 TRBJ2-7 TRBV5-1 few
CASSVAGGLQETQYF TGTGCCAGCAGCGTAGCGGGGGGACTCCAAGAGACCCAGTACTTC TRBD2 TRBJ2-5 TRBV5-4 .
CARPTDLAKNIQYF TGTGCCAGGCCGACAGACTTAGCCAAAAACATTCAGTACTTC . TRBJ2-4 TRBV19 .
CSVAAGSYEQYF TGCAGCGTTGCGGCAGGAAGCTACGAGCAGTACTTC . TRBJ2-7 TRBV29-1 once
CASSQGIAEHGYEQYF TGTGCCAGCAGCCAAGGGATAGCGGAACATGGCTACGAGCAGTACTTC . TRBJ2-7 TRBV3-1/TRBV3-2 .
CASSPGQGAVYEQYF TGTGCCAGCTCACCTGGACAGGGGGCGGTTTACGAGCAGTACTTC TRBD1 TRBJ2-7 TRBV18 .
CAISRENQETQYF TGTGCCATCAGTAGAGAGAACCAAGAGACCCAGTACTTC . TRBJ2-5 TRBV10-3 .
CASSPTSGGGETQYF TGTGCCAGCTCACCGACTAGCGGAGGCGGAGAGACCCAGTACTTC TRBD2 TRBJ2-5 TRBV18 .
CASRTETNTEAFF TGTGCCAGTCGGACAGAAACTAACACTGAAGCTTTCTTT . TRBJ1-1 TRBV6-4 .
CASSLDRGRGYTF TGTGCCAGCAGCCTAGACAGGGGGAGAGGCTACACCTTC TRBD1 TRBJ1-2 TRBV11-2 .
CASSHPSGGEYNEQFF TGTGCCAGCAGCCACCCTAGCGGGGGGGAATACAATGAGCAGTTCTTC TRBD2 TRBJ2-1 TRBV11-3 .
CASSKRTPGQGHSNQPQHF TGTGCCAGCAGTAAACGGACCCCGGGACAGGGGCATAGCAATCAGCCCCAGCATTTT TRBD1 TRBJ1-5 TRBV27 few
CASSLQETQYF TGTGCCAGCAGTCTCCAAGAGACCCAGTACTTC . TRBJ2-5 TRBV2 few
CASSTRQGYGYTF TGTGCCAGCAGCACTAGACAGGGTTATGGCTACACCTTC TRBD1 TRBJ1-2 TRBV7-2 .
CASMGQGGTEAFF TGTGCCAGCATGGGACAGGGGGGAACTGAAGCTTTCTTT TRBD1 TRBJ1-1 TRBV25-1 .
CASSRRGRNTEAFF TGTGCCAGTAGTAGGCGGGGCCGGAACACTGAAGCTTTCTTT . TRBJ1-1 TRBV19 .
CASSSRDRGGNTIYF TGTGCCAGCAGCTCCCGGGACAGGGGAGGAAACACCATATATTTT TRBD1 TRBJ1-3 TRBV7-6 .
CASSPDRGSSREQYF TGTGCCAGCAGCCCCGACAGGGGATCCTCTAGGGAGCAGTACTTC TRBD1 TRBJ2-7 TRBV27 .
CASSPGAGETYTF TGTGCCAGCAGCCCTGGGGCAGGGGAAACCTACACCTTC . TRBJ1-2 TRBV2 .
CASNSQGWTEAFF TGTGCCAGCAACTCACAGGGGTGGACTGAAGCTTTCTTT TRBD1 TRBJ1-1 TRBV7-2 .